These T cell receptor beta chains were read from a single sample in a study of PD-1 blockade in mismatch repair-deficient tumors. Profiling relied on immunoSEQ multiplex PCR, and the TCRdb table lists in-frame clones only, not all of them. The sample includes some 84,000 clones, roughly 80% seen only once; the top ten take roughly 2.8%. The sequenced sample was peripheral blood, obtained 12 weeks after starting pembrolizumab. Every receptor here comes from an adult with mismatch repair-deficient cancer. The CDR3 runs from the conserved cysteine through the conserved F or W. A D gene is named only where the DNA matches it firmly. Expanded clones are given a class, and other clones once, few, many or no size at all.

CDR3nt,CDR3aa,abundance,v_gene,j_gene,d_gene
TGTGCCAGCAGGGGCGAAAGCGGCACAGATACGCAGTATTTT,CASRGESGTDTQYF,.,TRBV2,TRBJ2-3,.
TGTGCCAGCAGGGACAGCTCTCAGCCCCAGCATTTT,CASRDSSQPQHF,.,TRBV19,TRBJ1-5,TRBD1
TGTGCCATCAGCCCTTTAGCCGGGGCCAACGTCCTGACTTTC,CAISPLAGANVLTF,.,TRBV10-3,TRBJ2-6,.
TGCGCCAGCAGGAGAGGGGCGGATGGGACCCAGTACTTC,CASRRGADGTQYF,.,TRBV10-2,TRBJ2-5,.
TGTGCCAGCAGTTTATGGGCGGGTAGCAATCAGCCCCAGCATTTT,CASSLWAGSNQPQHF,.,TRBV27,TRBJ1-5,.
TGTGCCAGCAGCCCTCTCGGCGGCAGCTCCTACAATGAGCAGTTCTTC,CASSPLGGSSYNEQFF,once,TRBV7-3,TRBJ2-1,.
TGTGCCAGCAGCACCACGGGTAATGAAAAACTGTTTTTT,CASSTTGNEKLFF,.,TRBV6-5,TRBJ1-4,.
TGTGCCAGCAGCTTTAGGGAGGGAAGCGGGGAGCTGTTTTTT,CASSFREGSGELFF,once,TRBV7-8,TRBJ2-2,TRBD2
TGTGCCGGACTTAGACAGGGAGGAGGATCGAACACTGAAGCTTTCTTT,CAGLRQGGGSNTEAFF,.,TRBV13,TRBJ1-1,TRBD1
TGTGCCAGCAGCGTATACCCGACTAGCGGTTGGGAAACTAGCACAGATACGCAGTATTTT,CASSVYPTSGWETSTDTQYF,.,TRBV9,TRBJ2-3,TRBD2
TGTGCCAGCAGCATGAAAGACAGCTCCTACAATGAGCAGTTCTTC,CASSMKDSSYNEQFF,.,TRBV9,TRBJ2-1,.
TGTGCCAGCAGGGACAGTGGCCCCGGGGAGCTGTTTTTT,CASRDSGPGELFF,.,TRBV2,TRBJ2-2,.
TGCGCCAGCATTCCGGGAGACAGAAACATTCAGTACTTC,CASIPGDRNIQYF,.,TRBV10-1,TRBJ2-4,.
TGTGCCAGCTCACGAAGCGGGACAGTTAATGAAAAACTGTTTTTT,CASSRSGTVNEKLFF,.,TRBV18,TRBJ1-4,TRBD1
TGTGCCAGCAGCTTAGGGGCGTTAGCGGGAGACTACGAGCAGTACTTC,CASSLGALAGDYEQYF,.,TRBV13,TRBJ2-7,TRBD2
TGTGCCAGCAGGAGTGGCAGGCAATCTGGGAACACTGAAGCTTTCTTT,CASRSGRQSGNTEAFF,.,TRBV5-4,TRBJ1-1,.
TGTGCCAGCAGTTCCCGAGGGACAGGAGCTAACTATGGCTACACCTTC,CASSSRGTGANYGYTF,.,TRBV6-5,TRBJ1-2,TRBD1
TGTGCCAGCAGCTTTTCCGGGACTCCAGCCTACGAGCAGTACTTC,CASSFSGTPAYEQYF,.,TRBV7-3,TRBJ2-7,.
TGCAGCGTTGGAGGCCGCATCACAGATACGCAGTATTTT,CSVGGRITDTQYF,.,TRBV29-1,TRBJ2-3,.
TGTGCCAGCAGCTTAGGGGAGGGACAGCCCCTTCGTGGCTACACCTTC,CASSLGEGQPLRGYTF,few,TRBV13,TRBJ1-2,TRBD1
TGTGCCAGCAGCGACAGGGGTGTAAATCAGCCCCAGCATTTT,CASSDRGVNQPQHF,.,TRBV11-3,TRBJ1-5,TRBD1
TGTGCCAGCAGTGAATTTCTCACAGGGGGGGGAACTGAAGCTTTCTTT,CASSEFLTGGGTEAFF,.,TRBV28,TRBJ1-1,TRBD1
TGTGCCTGGAGAGGGGAGGAGAGTGAAAAACTGTTTTTT,CAWRGEESEKLFF,.,TRBV30,TRBJ1-4,.
TGTGCCAGTAGTATTAGTAAGGGCTCCACGGGGACCCAGTACTTC,CASSISKGSTGTQYF,.,TRBV19,TRBJ2-5,.
TGCGCCAGCAGCCAAGGGACTAGCGGGATGAAGCTGTTTTTT,CASSQGTSGMKLFF,.,TRBV4-1,TRBJ2-2,TRBD2
TGTGCCAGCAGCGCAGGACTAGACTCCTACGAGCAGTACTTC,CASSAGLDSYEQYF,few,TRBV9,TRBJ2-7,TRBD2
TGTGCCAGTAGTATACGGGGACTAGCGGGAGGATTAAACACAGATACGCAGTATTTT,CASSIRGLAGGLNTDTQYF,.,TRBV19,TRBJ2-3,TRBD2
TGTGCCAGCAGCCAAGAGACGGGGAGCTCCTACGAGCAGTACTTC,CASSQETGSSYEQYF,.,TRBV14,TRBJ2-7,.
TGTGCCAGCAGCCAAGTGTTGGGGGGCGAGCAGTACTTC,CASSQVLGGEQYF,.,TRBV14,TRBJ2-7,.
TGTGCCAGCAGTTTACGAACCTTTTCGAGCTCCTACAATGAGCAGTTCTTC,CASSLRTFSSSYNEQFF,.,TRBV28,TRBJ2-1,.
TGCGCCAGCAGCTTGACCGGGACTAGCTTCCAAGAGACCCAGTACTTC,CASSLTGTSFQETQYF,once,TRBV5-1,TRBJ2-5,TRBD2
TGTGCCAGCAGCTTGCGGGGAGCCTCGGATACGCAGTATTTT,CASSLRGASDTQYF,.,TRBV5-4,TRBJ2-3,.
TGCAGTGCCCCCGGGGGTCCTGGCTACACCTTC,CSAPGGPGYTF,once,TRBV20-1,TRBJ1-2,.
TGTGCCAGCAGCTTTAGCCCTGGACTAGCGGTACGTGGTGAGCAGTTCTTC,CASSFSPGLAVRGEQFF,.,TRBV7-3,TRBJ2-1,TRBD2
TGTGCCAGCAGCTCCGGAGCCACAGCCGAAGCTTTCTTT,CASSSGATAEAFF,.,TRBV5-6,TRBJ1-1,.
TGTGCCAGCAGCTTTCGGGCTCTAGGCTACACCTTC,CASSFRALGYTF,.,TRBV7-9,TRBJ1-2,.
TGTGCCAGTAGTATGGCGACTAGCGGGAGGCCGGGGGAGACCCAGTACTTC,CASSMATSGRPGETQYF,.,TRBV19,TRBJ2-5,TRBD2
TGTGCCAGCAGTGAGCGACAGTACGAGCAGTACTTC,CASSERQYEQYF,.,TRBV6-1,TRBJ2-7,.
TGTGCCAGCAGCTTAGATGAGATTTTGGCCGGGGAGCTGTTTTTT,CASSLDEILAGELFF,once,TRBV7-8,TRBJ2-2,.
TGTGCCAGCAGTGACGAAGAGGGAGACGAGCAGTACTTC,CASSDEEGDEQYF,.,TRBV6-4,TRBJ2-7,.
TGTGCCAGTAGTCCAATGCTTAGTGAAAAACTGTTTTTT,CASSPMLSEKLFF,.,TRBV19,TRBJ1-4,.
TGTGCCAGCAGCTTGGGGGCGGGGGGCACAGATACGCAGTATTTT,CASSLGAGGTDTQYF,.,TRBV5-5,TRBJ2-3,TRBD2
TGTGCCAGCAGCCCCGACCCAGCCCCACCTAAAGCTTTCTTT,CASSPDPAPPKAFF,.,TRBV11-2,TRBJ1-1,.
TGCGCCAGCAGCTTAACAGGGGGCCCCTACGAGCAGTACTTC,CASSLTGGPYEQYF,.,TRBV5-1,TRBJ2-7,TRBD1
TGTGCCATCAGTGAGCAAACGGGATCCAAGGGCACTGAAGCTTTCTTT,CAISEQTGSKGTEAFF,.,TRBV10-3,TRBJ1-1,.
TGTGCCAGCAGCCCGGTGGGCCAGGGCAACGAGCAGTACTTC,CASSPVGQGNEQYF,.,TRBV5-4,TRBJ2-7,.
TGTGCCAGCAGCCGGGGACAGCTCACTGAAGCTTTCTTT,CASSRGQLTEAFF,.,TRBV7-9,TRBJ1-1,TRBD1
TGCGCCAGCAGCCAAGAGCGGAGGGGGCGTCGCACTGAAGCTTTCTTT,CASSQERRGRRTEAFF,.,TRBV4-1,TRBJ1-1,TRBD1